This T cell receptor (beta chain) was profiled in a study of T-cell reconstitution after alpha-beta-depleted transplantation in children. For TCRbeta, the library was prepared with unique molecular identifiers. From the PCR reads, TCRdb called clonotypes with MiXCR, one entry per CDR3 protein. Found here are under 350,000 distinct CDR3 sequences, 9.9% of them singletons; the top ten hold roughly a tenth. This clonotype was detected many times. Germline-derived CDR1 and CDR2 are SGHRS and YFSETQ. This CDR3 comprises 14 residues. Trimming removed 4 bases from V and 2 bases from J, with 12 bases in between.

The receptor was derived from a human donor who donated a stem cell graft to a child with SCID. The V and J genes are TRBV5-1 and TRBJ1-1, with D perhaps matching TRBD1 (5 bases). The sequencing used PBMCs from the stem cell graft donor, collected from the stem cell graft. The CDR3 DNA sequence: TGCGCCAGCAGCCGTGAGACAGCCAACACTGAAGCTTTCTTT. This codes for CASSRETANTEAFF.